This record concerns one TCR beta chain sequence. Germline assignment: CDR1 SGHAT and CDR2 FQNNGV. The CDR3 loop spans 16 amino acids. After removal of 1 base from V and 4 bases from J, the junction contained 8 bases not matched to a gene. This record comes from a study of blood T cell repertoires in COVID-19. The table came from immunoSEQ multiplex PCR; TCRdb's copy has only in-frame clones and leaves some out. Seen here are roughly 100,000 clones, 80% to 90% observed once, and the top ten hold about 5%. The clonotype was recovered from a man aged 55 to 69 with acute or convalescent COVID-19. The rearrangement joins TRBV11-2 to TRBJ2-3, with 7 bases fitting TRBD2. The sample was peripheral blood. CDR3 nucleotides: TGTGCCAGCAGCTTAGTCTTCAGCGGGGACCCAGATACGCAGTATTTT. Translating it yields CASSLVFSGDPDTQYF.